The rows below give T cell receptor beta chains drawn from one sample of a study of blood T cell repertoires in COVID-19. Clones were read by immunoSEQ multiplex PCR, and TCRdb kept only the in-frame ones, dropping some. This table holds more than 60,000 clones, 88% found once. The sequencing input was PBMCs or T cells enriched from blood (not recorded which). These TCRs come from a woman between 40 and 55 years old who had recovered from COVID-19. The CDR3 runs from the conserved cysteine through the conserved F or W. The D gene is left open where the match is weak. Not every row has a clone size; where given, it reads once, few, many or a size class.

j_call v_call d_call clone_size cdr3_aa cdr3_nt
TRBJ1-6 TRBV6-4 - - CASSEEGLGSPLHF TGTGCCAGCAGTGAAGAGGGTCTCGGGTCACCCCTCCACTTT
TRBJ2-1 TRBV19 - - CASSIDPSLNFSGATYNEQFF TGTGCCAGTAGTATAGATCCATCCCTGAATTTTAGCGGAGCCACCTACAATGAGCAGTTCTTC
TRBJ2-6 TRBV3-1/TRBV3-2 TRBD1 - CASSPGGIGNVLTF TGTGCCAGCAGCCCAGGGGGCATCGGCAACGTCCTGACTTTC
TRBJ1-3 TRBV9 - - CASSVALSDTIYF TGTGCCAGCAGCGTAGCACTTTCGGACACCATATATTTT
TRBJ2-3 TRBV4-1 - - CASSSKSSGARSTDTQYF TGCGCCAGCAGCTCTAAATCGTCAGGGGCCAGGAGCACAGATACGCAGTATTTT
TRBJ2-3 TRBV2 - - CASSLTGTSTHF TGTGCCAGCAGCTTAACCGGGACTTCCACCCATTTT
TRBJ1-4 TRBV5-1 TRBD1 - CASSSGTGSEKLFF TGCGCCAGCAGCTCCGGGACAGGGAGTGAAAAACTGTTTTTT
TRBJ1-1 TRBV6-1 - - CASSDIGTPNTEAFF TGTGCCAGCAGTGATATCGGGACACCGAACACTGAAGCTTTCTTT
TRBJ2-5 TRBV5-1 TRBD2 - CARSGASGGGETQYF TGCGCCCGCAGCGGGGCCAGCGGGGGGGGAGAGACCCAGTACTTC
TRBJ1-1 TRBV29-1 - - CSVDGQGGEAFF TGCAGCGTTGATGGGCAGGGCGGAGAAGCTTTCTTT
TRBJ1-2 TRBV4-1 - - CASSQDLGGSDGYTF TGCGCCAGCAGCCAAGACCTCGGGGGGTCTGATGGCTACACCTTC
TRBJ2-1 TRBV19 TRBD2 - CASSRGGSSYNEQFF TGTGCCAGTAGTAGGGGGGGGAGCTCCTACAATGAGCAGTTCTTC
TRBJ1-1 TRBV19 TRBD1 - CACLNRGRKDTEAFF TGTGCCTGTCTGAACAGGGGGCGCAAGGACACTGAAGCTTTCTTT
TRBJ2-2 TRBV5-4 TRBD1 - CASSRGGGQNTGELFF TGTGCCAGCAGCCGAGGGGGCGGACAGAACACCGGGGAGCTGTTTTTT
TRBJ2-2 TRBV10-3 - - CAIMQGGNTGELFF TGTGCCATCATGCAGGGGGGGAACACCGGGGAGCTGTTTTTT
TRBJ2-1 TRBV5-1 TRBD2 - CATGAGGLLNEQFF TGCGCCACCGGCGCGGGGGGTCTCTTGAATGAGCAGTTCTTC
TRBJ1-2 TRBV4-2 - - CASSQEAADYGYTF TGTGCCAGCAGCCAAGAGGCAGCGGACTATGGCTACACCTTC
TRBJ2-3 TRBV29-1 - - CSVGALDTQYF TGCAGCGTGGGGGCGTTAGATACGCAGTATTTT
TRBJ1-2 TRBV6-5 - - CASAGQGGAYGYTF TGTGCCAGCGCGGGGCAGGGAGGCGCGTATGGCTACACCTTC
TRBJ2-7 TRBV29-1 TRBD1 - CSVDGQGSYEQYF TGCAGCGTTGATGGACAGGGGTCCTACGAGCAGTACTTC
TRBJ2-3 TRBV9 TRBD2 - CAGRTSGGAVVTDTQYF TGTGCCGGGAGGACTAGCGGGGGGGCCGTTGTCACAGATACGCAGTATTTT
TRBJ2-2 TRBV7-6 - - CASSSPTRGGLFF TGTGCCAGCAGCTCGCCGACTAGGGGGGGGCTGTTTTTT
TRBJ2-2 TRBV5-1 TRBD1 - CASSTDRGGGELFF TGCGCCAGCAGCACCGACAGGGGCGGCGGGGAGCTGTTTTTT
TRBJ1-2 TRBV12-5 TRBD1 few CASGLVPIGQGNYGYTF TGTGCTAGTGGTTTGGTACCAATCGGACAGGGAAACTATGGCTACACCTTC
TRBJ2-2 TRBV5-4 - - CASSLAGWGNTGELFF TGTGCCAGCAGCTTGGCAGGGTGGGGGAACACCGGGGAGCTGTTTTTT